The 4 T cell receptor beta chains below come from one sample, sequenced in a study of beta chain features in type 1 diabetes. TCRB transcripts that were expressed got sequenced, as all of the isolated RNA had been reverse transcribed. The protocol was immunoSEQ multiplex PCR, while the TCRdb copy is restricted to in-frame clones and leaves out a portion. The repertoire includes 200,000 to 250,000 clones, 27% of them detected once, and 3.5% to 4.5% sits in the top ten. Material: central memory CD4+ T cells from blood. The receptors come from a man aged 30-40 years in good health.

The CDR3 sequence: CASSAGLEQYF. CDR3 DNA sequence: TGTGCCAGCTCGGCGGGGCTCGAGCAGTACTTC. The chain uses TRBV18 and TRBJ2-5; TRBD2 is a possible D gene (6 bases). TRBJ2-7 matches the DNA end more closely, so the J call is doubtful. Germline V gives CDR1 KGHSH, CDR2 LQKENI. This CDR3 has 11 residues.

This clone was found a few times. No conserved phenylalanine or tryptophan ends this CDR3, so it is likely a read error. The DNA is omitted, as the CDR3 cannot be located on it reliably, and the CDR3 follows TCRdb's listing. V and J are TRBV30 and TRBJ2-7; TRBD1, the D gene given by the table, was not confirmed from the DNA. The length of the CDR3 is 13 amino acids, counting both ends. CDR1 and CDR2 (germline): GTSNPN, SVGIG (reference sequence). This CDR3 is CAWRATGSDSSHI.

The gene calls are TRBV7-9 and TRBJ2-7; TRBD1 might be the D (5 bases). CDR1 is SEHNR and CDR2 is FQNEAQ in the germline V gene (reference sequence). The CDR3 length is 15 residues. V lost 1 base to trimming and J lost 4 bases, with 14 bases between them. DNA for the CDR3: TGTGCCAGCAGCTTAGTACAGGCCCTCGGATACGAGCAGTACTTC. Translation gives CASSLVQALGYEQYF.

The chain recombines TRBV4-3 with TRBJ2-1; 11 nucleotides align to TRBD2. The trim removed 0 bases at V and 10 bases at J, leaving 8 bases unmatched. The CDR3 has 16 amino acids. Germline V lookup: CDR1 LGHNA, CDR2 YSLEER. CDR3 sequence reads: CASSQDLVAGGSEQFF. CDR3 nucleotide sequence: TGCGCCAGCAGCCAAGATCTTGTAGCGGGAGGGTCCGAGCAGTTCTTC.